This TCR beta chain was retrieved from a study of T cell repertoires in cytomegalovirus infection. Looking at the study overall: CMV infection and matching HLA type were both indicated by public TCR beta signatures.

TCRdb processed the reads anew with MiXCR; each CDR3 protein has one entry. Of hundreds of thousands of distinct CDR3 sequences in the sample, roughly 24% are singletons; the top ten hold around 7.6%. The V and J ends lost 2 bases and 5 bases respectively, with 16 bases between them. The CDR3 sequence is 15 residues long. Germline V lookup: CDR1 SEHNR, CDR2 FQNEAQ (reference sequence). This clonotype was observed at least ten times. What it binds is unknown. General observations from the study: Of the TCR beta families, the public ones yielded a cumulative frequency that identified carriers of CMV plus the relevant HLA. Within the response measured ex vivo, HLA-C-restricted CMV-specific TCR beta clonotypes were dominant.

This receptor was obtained from a human donor in good health (CMV status not recorded). Some clones in this sample may be carry-over from other donors' samples. The sequenced material came from CD8+ T cells from PBMCs. The rearrangement uses TRBV7-9 and TRBJ2-7, with D perhaps TRBD1 (6 bases). The CDR3, as DNA: TGTGCCAGCAGCTTACCACAGGGTTTCCCAGACGAGCAGTACTTC. Translated, it gives CASSLPQGFPDEQYF.